This T cell receptor (beta chain) was sequenced during a study of TIL therapy for anti-PD-1-resistant metastatic lung cancer. Study-wide context: Tumors were harvested before any PD-1/PD-L1 blockade. Median tumor PD-L1 proportion score was 5% to 7%.

This was the immunoSEQ v3 assay. Sequencing depth was 1.9 million or so read pairs for survey level, roughly 4.5-6.5 million for deep. Some clones are missing from TCRdb's copy, which holds only in-frame ones; the method was immunoSEQ multiplex PCR. The sample contains approximately 53,000 clones, 70% to 85% of which appear only once. Time point noted: pre-treatment sample, taken before nivolumab and TIL therapy. Germline CDR1 reads SGHAT; CDR2 reads FQNNGV. V shed 1 base, J shed 4 bases, and the junction held 5 bases outside the gene matches. The CDR3 consists of 15 residues. The V gene is TRBV11-2, the J gene TRBJ2-3; 7 bases agree with TRBD1. The origin of this receptor is a woman between 25 and 85 years old with non-small cell lung cancer. The sequencing used blood, collected at baseline. CDR3 in DNA: TGTGCCAGCAGCTTAGGGGCAGGGGGTCCAGATACGCAGTATTTT. Encoded protein: CASSLGAGGPDTQYF.